This record covers a single T cell receptor beta chain. Germline-derived CDR1 and CDR2 are MNHEY and SVGAGI. V gave up 4 bases and J gave up 5 bases, with 14 bases separating them. The CDR3 consists of 14 residues. This sample was taken from a study of blood T cell repertoires in COVID-19. Study background: Samples taken during acute and convalescent COVID-19 were collected in the United States, Italy and Spain. T cells, B-cell-depleted T cells, or PBMCs provided the cDNA or gDNA that served as material.

Authors' processing steps: Amplified reference gene primers provided the basis for estimating nucleated cell counts. The protocol was immunoSEQ multiplex PCR, while the TCRdb copy is restricted to in-frame clones and leaves out a portion. The DNA was the basis for D and trimming; V, J and clone size are from that table. The repertoire consists of around 86,000 clones, with about 80% occurring once and the leading ten covering around 11%. The material sequenced was peripheral blood. The receptor's source is a human donor in a cohort sampled during active COVID-19. The chain is built from TRBV6-5 and TRBJ1-1, with unresolved D. CDR3 bases: TGTGCCAGCAGTTTAAAGGGTAGCGGAACTGAAGCTTTCTTT. Amino acids: CASSLKGSGTEAFF.